Included here is one TCR beta chain sequence, with context. Antigen specificity is unknown. The repertoire was sequenced with immunoSEQ multiplex PCR; TCRdb's copy has only in-frame clones and lacks some. The repertoire includes about 2.4 million clones, approximately 93% of them detected once, and around 0.37% sits in the top ten. This record comes from a study of shared clonotypes between healthy human individuals. The study's findings and limits: Across subsets, estimated richness was generally greater for naive than for memory populations.

This CDR3 is built from 14 residues. Germline V lookup: CDR1 GTSNPN, CDR2 SVGIG (reference sequence). Losses at the gene ends were 7 bases for V and 1 base for J; bases not matched to a gene: 6. V usage is TRBV30 and J usage is TRBJ2-3; 9 bases are shared with TRBD1. The sequenced sample consisted of naive CD4+ T cells from PBMCs. Stated subset: CD45RA+ positively selected. The receptor comes from a man between 18 and 35 years old in good health. Some clones in this sample may be carry-over from other donors' samples. In DNA form, the CDR3 reads TGTGCCTCTGAGACAGGGGGGGGCACAGATACGCAGTATTTT. This encodes CASETGGGTDTQYF.